Listed below are T cell receptor beta chains from one sample, sequenced in a study of blood T cells in healthy people across ages. Each CDR3 protein gets one entry after TCRdb re-called the 5' RACE reads with MiXCR. The sample includes 1,500,000 or so distinct CDR3 sequences, 45% to 70% of them seen just once. Sequencing input: blood. These receptors were obtained from a man younger than 30 in good health. Each CDR3 is given with its conserved first and last residue. Each record gives: J gene, D gene, V gene, clone size, CDR3 protein, CDR3 DNA. A D gene is named only where the DNA matches it firmly. Clone sizes are given selectively: once, few, many, or a class where the clone is expanded.

J gene: TRBJ2-2; D gene: .; V gene: TRBV11-2; clone size: .; CDR3 protein: CASTFPPGVYTGELFF; CDR3 DNA: TGTGCCAGCACCTTCCCCCCGGGGGTTTACACCGGGGAGCTGTTTTTT
J gene: TRBJ2-1; D gene: TRBD2; V gene: TRBV12-5; clone size: .; CDR3 protein: CASGLGLAGSYNEQFF; CDR3 DNA: TGTGCTAGTGGCCTGGGACTAGCGGGATCCTACAATGAGCAGTTCTTC
J gene: TRBJ1-2; D gene: .; V gene: TRBV7-9; clone size: .; CDR3 protein: CASSLTTRGKPNGYTF; CDR3 DNA: TGTGCCAGCAGCTTAACAACAAGGGGGAAACCCAATGGCTACACCTTC
J gene: TRBJ2-1; D gene: TRBD1; V gene: TRBV29-1; clone size: few; CDR3 protein: CSVGTGGGDEQFF; CDR3 DNA: TGCAGCGTCGGGACAGGGGGTGGAGATGAGCAGTTCTTC
J gene: TRBJ2-1; D gene: .; V gene: TRBV7-6; clone size: .; CDR3 protein: CASSLAEFDEQFF; CDR3 DNA: TGTGCCAGCAGCTTAGCGGAGTTCGATGAGCAGTTCTTC
J gene: TRBJ1-1; D gene: .; V gene: TRBV5-1; clone size: .; CDR3 protein: CASSWATDTEAFF; CDR3 DNA: TGCGCCAGCAGCTGGGCGACGGACACTGAAGCTTTCTTT
J gene: TRBJ2-7; D gene: TRBD2; V gene: TRBV20-1; clone size: .; CDR3 protein: CSARASAGLAGVYEQYF; CDR3 DNA: TGCAGTGCTAGAGCTTCCGCAGGGCTAGCGGGGGTGTACGAGCAGTACTTC
J gene: TRBJ2-5; D gene: .; V gene: TRBV2; clone size: .; CDR3 protein: CASSDGNIQETQYF; CDR3 DNA: TGTGCCAGCAGTGATGGGAATATCCAAGAGACCCAGTACTTC
J gene: TRBJ2-7; D gene: TRBD2; V gene: TRBV10-3; clone size: .; CDR3 protein: CAIRTGTSGGDEQYF; CDR3 DNA: TGTGCCATCAGGACTGGGACTAGCGGGGGTGACGAGCAGTACTTC
J gene: TRBJ2-3; D gene: TRBD2; V gene: TRBV25-1; clone size: .; CDR3 protein: CVSSESQAGDGDTQYF; CDR3 DNA: TGTGTCAGCAGTGAATCCCAAGCGGGAGATGGAGATACGCAGTATTTT
J gene: TRBJ1-2; D gene: TRBD1; V gene: TRBV11-3; clone size: .; CDR3 protein: CASSLPTGGNYGYTF; CDR3 DNA: TGTGCCAGCAGCCTCCCGACAGGGGGGAACTATGGCTACACCTTC
J gene: TRBJ1-5; D gene: TRBD1; V gene: TRBV20-1; clone size: .; CDR3 protein: CSARDRDRGFPQPQHF; CDR3 DNA: TGCAGTGCTAGAGACCGGGACAGGGGTTTCCCTCAGCCCCAGCATTTT
J gene: TRBJ1-2; D gene: TRBD1; V gene: TRBV7-9; clone size: .; CDR3 protein: CASSAYRGPNYGYTF; CDR3 DNA: TGCGCCAGCAGCGCTTACAGGGGGCCGAACTATGGCTACACCTTC
J gene: TRBJ2-1; D gene: .; V gene: TRBV25-1; clone size: .; CDR3 protein: CASSEWDGRTYNEQFF; CDR3 DNA: TGTGCCAGCAGTGAATGGGACGGGAGAACCTACAATGAGCAGTTCTTC
J gene: TRBJ1-4; D gene: .; V gene: TRBV6-1; clone size: .; CDR3 protein: CASMPGAVNEKLFF; CDR3 DNA: TGTGCCAGCATGCCCGGGGCAGTTAATGAAAAACTGTTTTTT
J gene: TRBJ2-7; D gene: TRBD1; V gene: TRBV7-9; clone size: .; CDR3 protein: CASSTQTPGQGSEQYF; CDR3 DNA: TGTGCCAGCAGCACCCAGACACCGGGACAGGGAAGCGAGCAGTACTTC
J gene: TRBJ2-7; D gene: TRBD1; V gene: TRBV5-8; clone size: .; CDR3 protein: CASTGPRQGNEQYF; CDR3 DNA: TGTGCCAGCACGGGTCCGAGACAGGGGAACGAGCAGTACTTC
J gene: TRBJ2-2; D gene: .; V gene: TRBV6-6; clone size: .; CDR3 protein: CATLVGGATGELFF; CDR3 DNA: TGTGCCACCCTCGTGGGGGGTGCCACCGGGGAGCTGTTTTTT
J gene: TRBJ2-5; D gene: TRBD2; V gene: TRBV5-1; clone size: few; CDR3 protein: CASRSGTSGIKTQYF; CDR3 DNA: TGCGCCAGCAGATCCGGGACTAGCGGGATAAAGACCCAGTACTTC
J gene: TRBJ2-5; D gene: TRBD2; V gene: TRBV5-1; clone size: .; CDR3 protein: CASSLVKREGQETQYF; CDR3 DNA: TGCGCCAGCAGCTTGGTTAAGCGGGAGGGACAAGAGACCCAGTACTTC
J gene: TRBJ2-3; D gene: .; V gene: TRBV6-1; clone size: many; CDR3 protein: CASSEWGQLTDTQYF; CDR3 DNA: TGTGCCAGCAGTGAATGGGGACAACTCACAGATACGCAGTATTTT
J gene: TRBJ2-1; D gene: .; V gene: TRBV29-1; clone size: .; CDR3 protein: CSSGFYNEQFF; CDR3 DNA: TGCAGCTCCGGATTCTACAATGAGCAGTTCTTC